This is a list of T cell receptor beta chains from one sample in a study of response to subunit inactivated influenza vaccine. A single record per CDR3 protein comes from TCRdb applying MiXCR to the RT-PCR reads. The sample records 300,000 to 350,000 distinct CDR3 sequences, roughly a fifth being singletons. Specimen: PBMCs from blood, collected roughly 20 months after vaccination. The receptor source for this set is a man in his fifties or sixties who received an inactivated influenza vaccine. Both conserved end residues are part of each CDR3. A D gene is named only where the DNA matches it firmly. The size of a clone is reported for some rows only, either as once, few or many, or as a class for expanded clones.

V gene: TRBV11-2; J gene: TRBJ1-4; D gene: -; clone size: few; CDR3 protein: CASSLNAGLGKLFF; CDR3 DNA: TGTGCCAGCAGCCTCAACGCGGGTTTAGGGAAACTGTTTTTT
V gene: TRBV5-1; J gene: TRBJ2-3; D gene: -; clone size: few; CDR3 protein: CASILGGNADTQYF; CDR3 DNA: TGCGCCAGCATCCTGGGGGGCAACGCAGATACGCAGTATTTT
V gene: TRBV9; J gene: TRBJ1-6; D gene: -; clone size: many; CDR3 protein: CASSVVYNSPLHF; CDR3 DNA: TGTGCCAGCAGCGTAGTGTATAATTCACCCCTCCACTTT
V gene: TRBV5-5; J gene: TRBJ1-6; D gene: -; clone size: -; CDR3 protein: CASSLDQGRSPLHF; CDR3 DNA: TGTGCCAGCAGCTTGGATCAGGGTCGGTCACCCCTCCACTTT
V gene: TRBV6-5; J gene: TRBJ2-2; D gene: -; clone size: once; CDR3 protein: CASSYHRAGELFF; CDR3 DNA: TGTGCCAGCAGTTACCACAGGGCCGGGGAGCTGTTTTTT
V gene: TRBV7-9; J gene: TRBJ1-4; D gene: TRBD1; clone size: few; CDR3 protein: CASSLAWTGKLFF; CDR3 DNA: TGTGCCAGCAGCTTAGCCTGGACAGGAAAACTGTTTTTT
V gene: TRBV7-2; J gene: TRBJ1-2; D gene: -; clone size: -; CDR3 protein: CASSLAGTDINYGYTF; CDR3 DNA: TGTGCCAGCAGCTTAGCCGGGACGGATATTAACTATGGCTACACCTTC
V gene: TRBV2; J gene: TRBJ1-5; D gene: -; clone size: few; CDR3 protein: CASSEATPRKSQHF; CDR3 DNA: TGTGCCAGCAGTGAAGCCACTCCTCGAAAGTCGCAGCATTTT
V gene: TRBV15; J gene: TRBJ2-5; D gene: TRBD2; clone size: -; CDR3 protein: CATSSWGLSEETQYF; CDR3 DNA: TGTGCCACCAGCAGCTGGGGACTATCCGAAGAGACCCAGTACTTC
V gene: TRBV6-5; J gene: TRBJ1-2; D gene: -; clone size: -; CDR3 protein: CASSYSGTNYGYTF; CDR3 DNA: TGTGCCAGCAGTTACTCCGGGACAAACTATGGCTACACCTTC
V gene: TRBV9; J gene: TRBJ2-6; D gene: -; clone size: few; CDR3 protein: CASSAPTGTSGANVLTF; CDR3 DNA: TGTGCCAGCAGCGCACCAACAGGGACCTCTGGGGCCAACGTCCTGACTTTC
V gene: TRBV20-1; J gene: TRBJ1-1; D gene: -; clone size: few; CDR3 protein: CSARDFGRNTEAFF; CDR3 DNA: TGCAGTGCTAGAGATTTCGGGAGGAACACTGAAGCTTTCTTT
V gene: TRBV12-3/TRBV12-4; J gene: TRBJ2-7; D gene: -; clone size: few; CDR3 protein: CASSSGTGPYEQYF; CDR3 DNA: TGTGCCAGCAGTTCCGGGACGGGGCCCTACGAGCAGTACTTC